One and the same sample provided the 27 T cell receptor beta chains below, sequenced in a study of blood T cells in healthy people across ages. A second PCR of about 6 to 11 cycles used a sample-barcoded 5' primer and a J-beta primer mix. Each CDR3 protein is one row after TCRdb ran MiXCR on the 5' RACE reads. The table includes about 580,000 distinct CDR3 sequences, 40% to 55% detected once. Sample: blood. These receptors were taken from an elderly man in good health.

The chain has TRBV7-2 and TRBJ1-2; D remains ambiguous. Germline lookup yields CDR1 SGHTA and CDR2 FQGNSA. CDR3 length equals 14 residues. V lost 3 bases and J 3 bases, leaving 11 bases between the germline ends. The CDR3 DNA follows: TGTGCCAGCAGCTTGATTGAGGGTTACTATGGCTACACCTTC. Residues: CASSLIEGYYGYTF.

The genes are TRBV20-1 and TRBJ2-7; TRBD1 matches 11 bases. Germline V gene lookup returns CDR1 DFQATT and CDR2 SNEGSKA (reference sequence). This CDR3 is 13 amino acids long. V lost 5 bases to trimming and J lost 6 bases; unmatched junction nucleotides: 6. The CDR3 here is CSAPGQGVFEQYF. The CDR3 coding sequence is TGCAGTGCTCCGGGACAGGGGGTGTTCGAGCAGTACTTC.

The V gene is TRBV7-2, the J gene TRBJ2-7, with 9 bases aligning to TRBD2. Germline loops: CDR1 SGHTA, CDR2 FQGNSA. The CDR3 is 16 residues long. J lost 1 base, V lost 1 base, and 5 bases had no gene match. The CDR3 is CASSLGGLATSYEQYF. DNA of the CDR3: TGTGCCAGCAGCTTAGGGGGACTAGCCACATCCTACGAGCAGTACTTC. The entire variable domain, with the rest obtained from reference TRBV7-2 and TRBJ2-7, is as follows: GAGVSQSPSNKVTEKGKDVELRCDPISGHTALYWYRQSLGQGLEFLIYFQGNSAPDKSGLPSDRFSAERTGGSVSTLTIQRTQQEDSAVYLCASSLGGLATSYEQYFGPGTRLTVT.

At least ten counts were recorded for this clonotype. Here the CDR3 reads CAISSGTAPYEQYF. CDR3 bases: TGTGCCATCAGCTCCGGGACGGCGCCTTACGAGCAGTACTTC. The chain recombines TRBV10-3 with TRBJ2-7; D could derive from TRBD1 or TRBD2 (5 bases each). The germline V gene encodes CDR1 ENHRY and CDR2 SYGVKD. Trimming took 6 bases from V and 4 from J, leaving 16 bases between them. The CDR3 is 14 residues long.

The CDR3 is CASSQRTGEQYF. The CDR3 DNA follows: TGTGCCAGCAGCCAGAGGACGGGCGAGCAGTACTTC. The rearrangement links TRBV7-9 to TRBJ2-7, with no clear D. This CDR3 is built from 12 residues. Trimming shortened V by 5 bases and J by 6 bases, and 11 bases separated the two germline ends. Germline V gene lookup returns CDR1 SEHNR and CDR2 FQNEAQ (reference sequence).

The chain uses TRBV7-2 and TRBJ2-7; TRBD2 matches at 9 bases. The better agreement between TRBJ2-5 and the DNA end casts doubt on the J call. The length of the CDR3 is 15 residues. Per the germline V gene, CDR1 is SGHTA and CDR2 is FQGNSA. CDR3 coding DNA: TGTGCCAGCAGCTTTGGCGGGGGGGCCTATGAGACCCAGTACTTC. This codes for CASSFGGGAYETQYF.

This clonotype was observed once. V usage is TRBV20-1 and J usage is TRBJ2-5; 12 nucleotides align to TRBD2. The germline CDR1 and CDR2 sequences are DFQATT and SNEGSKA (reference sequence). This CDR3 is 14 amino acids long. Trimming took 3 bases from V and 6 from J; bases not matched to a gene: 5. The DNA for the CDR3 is TGCAGTGCTAGTGGGACTAGCGGGTTGAAGACCCAGTACTTC. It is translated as CSASGTSGLKTQYF.

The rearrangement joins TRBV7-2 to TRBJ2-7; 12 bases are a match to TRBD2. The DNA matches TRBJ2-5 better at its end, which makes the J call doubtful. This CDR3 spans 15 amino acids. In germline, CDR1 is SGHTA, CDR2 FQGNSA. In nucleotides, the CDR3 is TGTGCCAGCAGCACGACTAGCGGGAGAGGTGAGACCCAGTACTTC. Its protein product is CASSTTSGRGETQYF.

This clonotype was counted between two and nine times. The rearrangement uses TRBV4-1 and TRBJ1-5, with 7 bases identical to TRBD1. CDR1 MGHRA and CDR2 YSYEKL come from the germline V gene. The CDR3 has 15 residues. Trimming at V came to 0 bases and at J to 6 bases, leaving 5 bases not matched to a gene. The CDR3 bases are TGCGCCAGCAGCCAAGAGGGCAGGGGGGGTCAGCCCCAGCATTTT. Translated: CASSQEGRGGQPQHF.

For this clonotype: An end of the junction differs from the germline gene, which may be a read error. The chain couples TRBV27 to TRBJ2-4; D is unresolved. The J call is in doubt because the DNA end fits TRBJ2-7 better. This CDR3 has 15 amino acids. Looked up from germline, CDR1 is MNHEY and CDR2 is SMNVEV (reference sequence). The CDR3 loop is CASSWSAGLSNEQYF. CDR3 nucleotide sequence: TGTGCCAGCAGTTGGTCAGCTGGTCTCTCCAACGAGCAGTACTTC.

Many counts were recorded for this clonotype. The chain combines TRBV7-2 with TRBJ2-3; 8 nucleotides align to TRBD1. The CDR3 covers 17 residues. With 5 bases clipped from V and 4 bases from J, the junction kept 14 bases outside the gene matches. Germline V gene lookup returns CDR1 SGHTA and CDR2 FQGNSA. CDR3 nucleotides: TGTGCCAGCAGCACAAGCTCAGGGGGCTTGCGATCAGATACGCAGTATTTT. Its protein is CASSTSSGGLRSDTQYF.

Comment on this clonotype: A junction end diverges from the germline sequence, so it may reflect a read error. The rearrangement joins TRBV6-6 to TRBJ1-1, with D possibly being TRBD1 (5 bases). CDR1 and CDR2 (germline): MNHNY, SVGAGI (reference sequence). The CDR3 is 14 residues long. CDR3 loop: CASSDSGGTPEAFF. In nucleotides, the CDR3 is TGTGCCAGCAGTGACTCGGGAGGGACCCCTGAAGCTTTCTTT.

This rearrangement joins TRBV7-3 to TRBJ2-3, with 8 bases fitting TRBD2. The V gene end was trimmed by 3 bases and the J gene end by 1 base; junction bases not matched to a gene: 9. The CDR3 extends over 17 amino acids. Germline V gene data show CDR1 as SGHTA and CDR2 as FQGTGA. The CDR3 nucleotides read TGTGCCAGCAGCTTGAGCGGGAGAGGTGTGGGCACAGATACGCAGTATTTT. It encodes CASSLSGRGVGTDTQYF.

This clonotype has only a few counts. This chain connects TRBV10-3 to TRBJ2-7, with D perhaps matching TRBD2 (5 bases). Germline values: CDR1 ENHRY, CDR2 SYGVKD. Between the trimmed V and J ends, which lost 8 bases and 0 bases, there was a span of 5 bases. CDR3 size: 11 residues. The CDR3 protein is CAIAGSYEQYF. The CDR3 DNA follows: TGTGCCATCGCGGGCTCCTACGAGCAGTACTTC.

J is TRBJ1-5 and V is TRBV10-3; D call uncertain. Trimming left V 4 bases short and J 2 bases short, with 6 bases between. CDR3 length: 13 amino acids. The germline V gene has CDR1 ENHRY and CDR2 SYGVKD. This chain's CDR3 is CAISVQGNQPQHF. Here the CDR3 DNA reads TGTGCCATCAGTGTGCAGGGCAATCAGCCCCAGCATTTT.

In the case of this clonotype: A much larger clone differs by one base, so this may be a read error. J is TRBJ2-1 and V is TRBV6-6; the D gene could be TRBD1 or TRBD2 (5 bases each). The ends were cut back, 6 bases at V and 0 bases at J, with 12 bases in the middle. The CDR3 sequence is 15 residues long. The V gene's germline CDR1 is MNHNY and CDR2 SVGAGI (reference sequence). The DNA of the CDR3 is TGTGCCAGCAGATGGGACGGCAGCTCCTACAATGAGCAGTTCTTC. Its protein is CASRWDGSSYNEQFF.

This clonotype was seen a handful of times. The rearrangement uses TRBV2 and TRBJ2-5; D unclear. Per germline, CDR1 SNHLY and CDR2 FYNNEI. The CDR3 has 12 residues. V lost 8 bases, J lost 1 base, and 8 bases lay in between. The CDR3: CASGIRQETQYF. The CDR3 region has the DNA TGTGCCAGCGGGATTCGCCAAGAGACCCAGTACTTC. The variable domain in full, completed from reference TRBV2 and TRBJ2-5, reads EPEVTQTPSHQVTQMGQEVILRCVPISNHLYFYWYRQILGQKVEFLVSFYNNEISEKSEIFDDQFSVERPDGSNFTLKIRSTKLEDSAMYFCASGIRQETQYFGPGTRLLVL.

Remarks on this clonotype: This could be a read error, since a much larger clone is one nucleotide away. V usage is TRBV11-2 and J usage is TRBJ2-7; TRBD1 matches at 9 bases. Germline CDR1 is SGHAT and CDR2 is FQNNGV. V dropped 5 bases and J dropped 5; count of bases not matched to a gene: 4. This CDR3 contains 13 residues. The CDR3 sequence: CASSRDRDDEQYF. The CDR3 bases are TGTGCCAGCAGCCGGGACAGGGACGACGAGCAGTACTTC.

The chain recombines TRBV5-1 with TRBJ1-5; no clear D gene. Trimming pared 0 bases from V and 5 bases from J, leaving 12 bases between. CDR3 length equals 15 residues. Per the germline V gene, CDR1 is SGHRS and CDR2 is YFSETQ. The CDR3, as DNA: TGCGCCAGCAGCTTGGAGGGAAGGGAGGATCAGCCCCAGCATTTT. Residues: CASSLEGREDQPQHF.

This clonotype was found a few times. The CDR3 here is CSAGGPSEQYF. CDR3 DNA sequence: TGCAGTGCTGGGGGACCCTCCGAGCAGTACTTC. V gene TRBV20-1 combines with J gene TRBJ2-4; possibly TRBD1 or TRBD2 for D (5 bases each). The J call may be faulty, since TRBJ2-7 better matches the DNA end. CDR3 length equals 11 residues. Germline values: CDR1 DFQATT, CDR2 SNEGSKA (reference sequence).

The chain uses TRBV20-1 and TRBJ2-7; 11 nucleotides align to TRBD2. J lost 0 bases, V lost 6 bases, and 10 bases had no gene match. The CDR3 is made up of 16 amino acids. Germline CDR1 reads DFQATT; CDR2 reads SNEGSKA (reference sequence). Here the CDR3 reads CSATGTSGKSSYEQYF. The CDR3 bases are TGCAGTGCAACCGGGACTAGCGGTAAAAGCTCCTACGAGCAGTACTTC.

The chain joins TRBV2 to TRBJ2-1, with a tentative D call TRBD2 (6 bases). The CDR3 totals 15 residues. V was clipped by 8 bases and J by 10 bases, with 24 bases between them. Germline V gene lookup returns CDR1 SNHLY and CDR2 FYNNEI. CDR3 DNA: TGTGCCAGCGGGGCCGAATCCGGGAGAGCCCGAGAGCAGTTCTTC. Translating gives CASGAESGRAREQFF. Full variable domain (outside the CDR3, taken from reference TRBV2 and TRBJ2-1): EPEVTQTPSHQVTQMGQEVILRCVPISNHLYFYWYRQILGQKVEFLVSFYNNEISEKSEIFDDQFSVERPDGSNFTLKIRSTKLEDSAMYFCASGAESGRAREQFFGPGTRLTVL.

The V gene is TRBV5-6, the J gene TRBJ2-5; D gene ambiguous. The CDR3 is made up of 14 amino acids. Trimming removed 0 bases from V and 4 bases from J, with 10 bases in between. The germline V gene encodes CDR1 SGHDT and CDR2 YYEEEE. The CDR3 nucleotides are TGTGCCAGCAGCTTGGGAGGCTACAGAGAGACCCAGTACTTC. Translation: CASSLGGYRETQYF.

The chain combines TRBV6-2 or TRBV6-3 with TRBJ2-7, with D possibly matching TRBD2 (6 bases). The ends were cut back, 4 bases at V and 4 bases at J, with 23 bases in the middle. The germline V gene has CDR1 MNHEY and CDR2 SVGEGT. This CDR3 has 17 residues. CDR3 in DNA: TGTGCCAGCAGTTCGGCCCGAGTGTCGACTAGACTATACGAGCAGTACTTC. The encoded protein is CASSSARVSTRLYEQYF.

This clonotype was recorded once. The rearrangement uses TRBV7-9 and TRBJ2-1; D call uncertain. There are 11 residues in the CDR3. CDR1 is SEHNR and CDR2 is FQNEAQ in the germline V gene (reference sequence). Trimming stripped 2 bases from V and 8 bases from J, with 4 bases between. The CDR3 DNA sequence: TGTGCCAGCAGCTTATTTTATGAGCAGTTCTTC. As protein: CASSLFYEQFF.

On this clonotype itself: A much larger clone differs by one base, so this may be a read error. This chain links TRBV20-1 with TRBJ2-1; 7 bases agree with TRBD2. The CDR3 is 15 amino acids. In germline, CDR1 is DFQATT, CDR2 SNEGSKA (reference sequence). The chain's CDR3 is CSAAAAGLSYNERFF. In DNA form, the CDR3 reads TGCAGTGCTGCCGCAGCGGGACTATCCTACAATGAGCGGTTCTTC.

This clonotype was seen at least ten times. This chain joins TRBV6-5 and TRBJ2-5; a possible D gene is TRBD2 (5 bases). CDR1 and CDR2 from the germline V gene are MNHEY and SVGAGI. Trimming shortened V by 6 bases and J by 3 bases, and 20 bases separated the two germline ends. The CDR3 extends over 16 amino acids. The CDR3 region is CASSPRVQHYEETQYF. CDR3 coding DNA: TGTGCCAGCAGCCCGCGGGTACAGCACTATGAAGAGACCCAGTACTTC.